This T cell receptor beta chain was retrieved from a study of shared clonotypes between healthy human individuals. As concerns this clone: What it binds is unknown.

Method: immunoSEQ multiplex PCR; TCRdb's copy keeps in-frame clones and lacks some. Of about 2.3 million clones listed, around 90% are singletons. Regarding the study as a whole: Incomplete sequencing of sorted subsets was indicated by rarefaction despite large depth.

What was sequenced was naive CD4+ T cells from PBMCs. Subset in this sample: CD45RA+ positively selected. The sequence came from a man in his late teens or twenties in good health. Some clones in this sample may be carry-over from other donors' samples.

The CDR3 region has the DNA TGTGCCAGCAGCTTAGCGGGCGGGAGGGACAATGAGCAGTTCTTC. This translates into CASSLAGGRDNEQFF. The chain is built from TRBV7-2 and TRBJ2-1, with TRBD2 matching over 9 bases. The CDR3 length is 15 residues. The germline CDR1 and CDR2 sequences are SGHTA and FQGNSA. With V trimmed by 0 bases and J by 5 bases, 2 bases remained unmatched. Complete variable domain (other parts from reference TRBV7-2 and TRBJ2-1): GAGVSQSPSNKVTEKGKDVELRCDPISGHTALYWYRQSLGQGLEFLIYFQGNSAPDKSGLPSDRFSAERTGGSVSTLTIQRTQQEDSAVYLCASSLAGGRDNEQFFGPGTRLTVL.